This T cell receptor beta chain was sequenced for a study of early T cells in non-severe SARS-CoV-2 infection. Turning to the study itself: Alpha and beta chains were unpaired, from unsorted whole-blood bulk RNA.

Study-wide points: VDJdb matches were skewed toward anti-spike CD8 T cell responses.

On this clonotype itself: Antigen: not known.

The TCR library protocol was used to attach unique molecular identifiers. These identifiers were attached to individual cDNA molecules. TCRdb analysed the 5' RACE reads with MiXCR anew, one entry per CDR3 protein. Of about 55,000 distinct CDR3 sequences in the sample, about 16% were seen once. Germline assignment: CDR1 MGHRA and CDR2 YSYEKL. There are 18 residues in the CDR3. The V end was cut by 0 bases, the J end by 0 bases, with 15 bases between. The TCR comes from an adult who was a healthcare worker with PCR-confirmed SARS-CoV-2 infection or an uninfected control (not recorded which). The chain links TRBV4-1 to TRBJ1-5; D unclear. Sequencing used whole blood, obtained at baseline. CDR3 amino acids: CASSQDLRSPYSNQPQHF. DNA of the CDR3: TGCGCCAGCAGCCAAGACCTCCGCAGCCCGTATAGCAATCAGCCCCAGCATTTT.